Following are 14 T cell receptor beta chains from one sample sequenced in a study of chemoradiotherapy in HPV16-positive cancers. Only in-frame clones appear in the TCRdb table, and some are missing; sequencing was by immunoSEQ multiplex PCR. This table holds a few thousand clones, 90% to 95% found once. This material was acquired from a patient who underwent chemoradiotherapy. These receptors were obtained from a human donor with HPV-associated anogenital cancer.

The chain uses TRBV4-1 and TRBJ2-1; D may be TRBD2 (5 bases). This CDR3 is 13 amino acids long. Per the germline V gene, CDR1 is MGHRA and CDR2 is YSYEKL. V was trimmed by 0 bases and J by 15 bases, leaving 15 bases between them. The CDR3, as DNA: TGCGCCAGCAGCCAAGAGGGCCAGGCTCGGGGGTTCTTC. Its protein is CASSQEGQARGFF.

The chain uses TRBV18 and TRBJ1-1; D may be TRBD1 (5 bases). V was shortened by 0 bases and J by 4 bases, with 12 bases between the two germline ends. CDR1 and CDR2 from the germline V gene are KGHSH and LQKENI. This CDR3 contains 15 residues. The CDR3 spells CASSPPSGRGTEAFF. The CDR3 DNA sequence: TGTGCCAGCTCACCACCGTCCGGGAGGGGCACTGAAGCTTTCTTT.

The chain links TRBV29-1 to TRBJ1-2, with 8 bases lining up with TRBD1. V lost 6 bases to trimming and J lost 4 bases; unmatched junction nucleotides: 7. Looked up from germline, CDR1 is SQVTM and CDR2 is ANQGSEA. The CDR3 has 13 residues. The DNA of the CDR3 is TGCAGCGTACCCAGGACAGGGTCCTATGGCTACACCTTC. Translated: CSVPRTGSYGYTF. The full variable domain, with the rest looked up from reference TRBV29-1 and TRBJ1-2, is SAVISQKPSRDICQRGTSLTIQCQVDSQVTMMFWYRQQPGQSLTLIATANQGSEATYESGFVIDKFPISRPNLTFSTLTVSNMSPEDSSIYLCSVPRTGSYGYTFGSGTRLTVV.

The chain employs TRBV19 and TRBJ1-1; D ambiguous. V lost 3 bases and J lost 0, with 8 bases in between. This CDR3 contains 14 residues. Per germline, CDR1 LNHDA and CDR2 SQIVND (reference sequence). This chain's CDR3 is CASSIAKMNTEAFF. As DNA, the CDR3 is TGTGCCAGTAGTATTGCGAAGATGAACACTGAAGCTTTCTTT.

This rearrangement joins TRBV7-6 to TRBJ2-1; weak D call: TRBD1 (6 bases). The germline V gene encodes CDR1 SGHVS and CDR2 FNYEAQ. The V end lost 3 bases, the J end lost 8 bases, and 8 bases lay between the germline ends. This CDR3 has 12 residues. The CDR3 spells CASSLNRDEQFF. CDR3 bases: TGTGCCAGCAGCTTGAACAGGGATGAGCAGTTCTTC.

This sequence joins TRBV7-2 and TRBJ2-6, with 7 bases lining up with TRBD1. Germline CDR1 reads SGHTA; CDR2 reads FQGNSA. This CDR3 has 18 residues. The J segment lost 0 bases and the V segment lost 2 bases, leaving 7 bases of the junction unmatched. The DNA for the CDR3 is TGTGCCAGCAGCTTAAGAGGGGGCGCGATCTCTGGGGCCAACGTCCTGACTTTC. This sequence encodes CASSLRGGAISGANVLTF.

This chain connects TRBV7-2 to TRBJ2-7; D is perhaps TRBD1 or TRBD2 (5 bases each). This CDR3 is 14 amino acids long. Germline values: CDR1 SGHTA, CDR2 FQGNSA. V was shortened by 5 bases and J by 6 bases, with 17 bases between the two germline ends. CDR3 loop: CASSVFRASGEQYF. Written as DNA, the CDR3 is TGTGCCAGCAGCGTTTTCAGGGCGAGCGGCGAGCAGTACTTC.

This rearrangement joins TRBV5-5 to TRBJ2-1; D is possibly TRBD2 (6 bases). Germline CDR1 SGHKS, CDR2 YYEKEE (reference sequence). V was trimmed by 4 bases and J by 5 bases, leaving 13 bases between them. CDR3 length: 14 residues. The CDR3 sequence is CASSGDWSDNEQFF. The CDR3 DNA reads TGTGCCAGCAGCGGGGACTGGAGTGACAATGAGCAGTTCTTC.

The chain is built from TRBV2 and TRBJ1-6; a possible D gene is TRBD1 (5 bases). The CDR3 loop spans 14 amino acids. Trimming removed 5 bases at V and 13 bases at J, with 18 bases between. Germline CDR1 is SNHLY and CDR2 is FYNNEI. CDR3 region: CASSMRDRTIPLHF. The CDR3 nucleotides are TGTGCCAGCAGTATGCGGGACCGCACAATCCCCCTCCACTTT.

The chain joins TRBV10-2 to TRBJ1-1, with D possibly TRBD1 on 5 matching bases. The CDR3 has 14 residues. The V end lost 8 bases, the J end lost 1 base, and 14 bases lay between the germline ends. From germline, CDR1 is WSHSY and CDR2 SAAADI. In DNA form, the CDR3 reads TGCGCCAGCCTCGGGGGGGTGAGGAACACTGAAGCTTTCTTT. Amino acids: CASLGGVRNTEAFF.

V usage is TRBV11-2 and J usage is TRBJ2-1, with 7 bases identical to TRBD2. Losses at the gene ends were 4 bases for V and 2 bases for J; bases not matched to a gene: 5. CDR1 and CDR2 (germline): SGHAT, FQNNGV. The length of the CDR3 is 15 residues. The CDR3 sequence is CASSSGRGPYNEQFF. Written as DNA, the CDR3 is TGTGCCAGCAGCTCGGGGAGGGGCCCCTACAATGAGCAGTTCTTC.

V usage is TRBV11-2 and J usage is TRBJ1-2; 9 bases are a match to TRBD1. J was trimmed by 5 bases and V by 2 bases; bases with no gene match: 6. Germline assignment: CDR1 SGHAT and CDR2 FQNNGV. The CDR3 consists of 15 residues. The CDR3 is CASSLNPGTGYGYTF. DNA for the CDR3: TGTGCCAGCAGCTTAAACCCCGGGACAGGGTATGGCTACACCTTC.

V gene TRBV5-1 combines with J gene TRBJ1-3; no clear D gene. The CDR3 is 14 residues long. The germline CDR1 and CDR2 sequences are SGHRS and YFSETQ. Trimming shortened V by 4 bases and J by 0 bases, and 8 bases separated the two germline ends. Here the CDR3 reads CASSKTSSGNTIYF. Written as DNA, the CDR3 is TGCGCCAGCAGCAAAACAAGCTCTGGAAACACCATATATTTT.

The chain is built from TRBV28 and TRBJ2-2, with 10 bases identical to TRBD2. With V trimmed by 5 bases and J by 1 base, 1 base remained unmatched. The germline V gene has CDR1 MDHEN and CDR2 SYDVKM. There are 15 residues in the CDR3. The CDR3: CASSSGGGNTGELFF. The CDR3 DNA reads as TGTGCCAGCAGTAGCGGGGGGGGGAACACCGGGGAGCTGTTTTTT.